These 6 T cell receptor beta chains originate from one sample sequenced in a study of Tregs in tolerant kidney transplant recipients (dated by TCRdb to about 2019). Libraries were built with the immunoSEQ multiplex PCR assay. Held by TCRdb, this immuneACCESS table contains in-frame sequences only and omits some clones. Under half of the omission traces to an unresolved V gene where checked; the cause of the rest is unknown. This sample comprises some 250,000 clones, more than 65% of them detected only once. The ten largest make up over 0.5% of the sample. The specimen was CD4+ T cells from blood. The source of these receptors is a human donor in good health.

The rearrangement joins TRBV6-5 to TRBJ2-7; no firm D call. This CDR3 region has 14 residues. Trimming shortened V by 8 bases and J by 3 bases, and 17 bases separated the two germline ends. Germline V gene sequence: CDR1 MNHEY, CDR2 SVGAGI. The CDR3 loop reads CASAWAKTNYEQYF. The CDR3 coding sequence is TGTGCCAGCGCGTGGGCGAAAACGAACTACGAGCAGTACTTC.

Written as DNA, the CDR3 is TGTGCCTGGAGTCTCACAGGTTCGGGGGATTCGTACGAGCAGTACTTC. Translated, it gives CAWSLTGSGDSYEQYF. The chain couples TRBV30 to TRBJ2-7; perhaps TRBD2 as D (6 bases). This CDR3 is 16 amino acids long. Germline V lookup: CDR1 GTSNPN, CDR2 SVGIG (reference sequence). Trimming pared 2 bases from V and 4 bases from J, leaving 21 bases between.

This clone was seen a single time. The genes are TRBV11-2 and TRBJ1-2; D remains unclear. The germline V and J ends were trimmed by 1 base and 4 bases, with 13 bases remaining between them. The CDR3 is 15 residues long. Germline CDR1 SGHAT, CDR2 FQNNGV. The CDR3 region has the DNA TGTGCCAGCAGCTTAGGCATCCCCCGAGGCTATGGCTACACCTTC. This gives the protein CASSLGIPRGYGYTF. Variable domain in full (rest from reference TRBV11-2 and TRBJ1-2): EAGVAQSPRYKIIEKRQSVAFWCNPISGHATLYWYQQILGQGPKLLIQFQNNGVVDDSQLPKDRFSAERLKGVDSTLKIQPAKLEDSAVYLCASSLGIPRGYGYTFGSGTRLTVV.

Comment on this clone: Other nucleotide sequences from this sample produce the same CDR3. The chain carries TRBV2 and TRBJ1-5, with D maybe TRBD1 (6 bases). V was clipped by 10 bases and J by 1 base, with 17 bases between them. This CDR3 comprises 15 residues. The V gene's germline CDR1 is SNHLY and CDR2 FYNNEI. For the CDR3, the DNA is TGTGCCATCAGGGAGGGGGTGCTAAGCAATCAGCCCCAGCATTTT. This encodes CAIREGVLSNQPQHF. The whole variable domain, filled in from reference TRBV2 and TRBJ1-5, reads EPEVTQTPSHQVTQMGQEVILRCVPISNHLYFYWYRQILGQKVEFLVSFYNNEISEKSEIFDDQFSVERPDGSNFTLKIRSTKLEDSAMYFCAIREGVLSNQPQHFGDGTRLSIL.

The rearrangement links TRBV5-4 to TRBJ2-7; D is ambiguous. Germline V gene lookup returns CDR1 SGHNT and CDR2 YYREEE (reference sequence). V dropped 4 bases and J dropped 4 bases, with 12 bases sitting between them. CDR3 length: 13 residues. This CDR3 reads CASSGSMAYEQYF. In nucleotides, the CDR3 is TGTGCCAGCAGCGGTAGCATGGCGTACGAGCAGTACTTC. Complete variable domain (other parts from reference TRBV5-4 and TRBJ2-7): ETGVTQSPTHLIKTRGQQVTLRCSSQSGHNTVSWYQQALGQGPQFIFQYYREEENGRGNFPPRFSGLQFPNYSSELNVNALELDDSALYLCASSGSMAYEQYFGPGTRLTVT.

CDR3 DNA sequence: TGTGCCAGCAGCTTACGAGGTTCTGGGGCCAACGTCCTGACTTTC. Protein sequence: CASSLRGSGANVLTF. The rearrangement links TRBV7-3 to TRBJ2-6; D not resolved. This CDR3 has 15 amino acids. Germline CDR1 SGHTA, CDR2 FQGTGA. The V end was cut by 2 bases, the J end by 1 base, with 6 bases between.